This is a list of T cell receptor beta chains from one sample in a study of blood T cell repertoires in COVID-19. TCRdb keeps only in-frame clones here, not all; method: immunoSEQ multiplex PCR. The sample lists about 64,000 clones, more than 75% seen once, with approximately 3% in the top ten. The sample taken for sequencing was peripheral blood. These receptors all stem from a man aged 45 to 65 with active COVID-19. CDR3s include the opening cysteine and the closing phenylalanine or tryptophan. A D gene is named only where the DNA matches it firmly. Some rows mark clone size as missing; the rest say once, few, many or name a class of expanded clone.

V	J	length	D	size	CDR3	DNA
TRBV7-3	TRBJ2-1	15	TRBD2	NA	CASSFQQAGSNEQFF	TGTGCCAGCAGTTTCCAGCAAGCGGGGAGCAATGAGCAGTTCTTC
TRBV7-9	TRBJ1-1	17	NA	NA	CASSLGLGRERNTEAFF	TGTGCCAGCAGCTTAGGGCTGGGGAGGGAAAGGAACACTGAAGCTTTCTTT
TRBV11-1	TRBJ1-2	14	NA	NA	CASSEGGRSRGYTF	TGTGCCAGCAGCGAAGGGGGTAGATCGAGGGGCTACACCTTC
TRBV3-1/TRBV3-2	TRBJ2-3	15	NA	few	CASSQDNVPGDTQYF	TGTGCCAGCAGCCAAGATAACGTCCCGGGGGATACGCAGTATTTT
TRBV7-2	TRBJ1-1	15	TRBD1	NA	CASSLFTGGNTEAFF	TGTGCCAGCAGCTTATTCACAGGGGGCAACACTGAAGCTTTCTTT
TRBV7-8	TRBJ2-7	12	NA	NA	CASSLSGEEQYF	TGTGCCAGCAGCCTTTCAGGGGAGGAGCAGTACTTC
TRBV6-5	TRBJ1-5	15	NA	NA	CASRTGFHSNQPQHF	TGTGCCAGCAGAACAGGGTTTCATAGCAATCAGCCCCAGCATTTT
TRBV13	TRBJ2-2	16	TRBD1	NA	CASSFAGQGDTGELFF	TGTGCCAGCAGCTTTGCGGGACAGGGTGACACCGGGGAGCTGTTTTTT
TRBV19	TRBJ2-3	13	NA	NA	CATQGRGWDTQYF	TGTGCCACTCAGGGGAGGGGTTGGGATACGCAGTATTTT
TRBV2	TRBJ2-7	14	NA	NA	CASSPRRGFGEQYF	TGTGCCAGCAGTCCCAGAAGAGGGTTTGGCGAGCAGTACTTC
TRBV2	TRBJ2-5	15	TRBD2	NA	CASSEEREGGETQYF	TGTGCCAGCAGTGAAGAGCGGGAGGGTGGCGAGACCCAGTACTTC
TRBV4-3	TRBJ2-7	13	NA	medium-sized	CASSQTTGYEQYF	TGCGCCAGCAGCCAAACGACAGGCTACGAGCAGTACTTC
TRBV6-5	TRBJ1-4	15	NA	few	CASSYSRTELEKLFF	TGTGCCAGCAGTTACTCGAGGACAGAACTTGAAAAACTGTTTTTT
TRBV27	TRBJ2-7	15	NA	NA	CASSLSPGRSYEQYF	TGTGCCAGCAGTTTATCCCCAGGGCGCTCCTACGAGCAGTACTTC
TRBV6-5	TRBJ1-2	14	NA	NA	CASSYSGSGNGYTF	TGTGCCAGCAGTTACTCGGGGAGTGGTAACGGCTACACCTTC
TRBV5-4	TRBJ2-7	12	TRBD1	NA	CASSQQGNEQYF	TGTGCCAGCAGCCAACAGGGGAACGAGCAGTACTTC
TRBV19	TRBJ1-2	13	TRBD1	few	CASSNTGVYGYTF	TGTGCCAGTAGTAATACAGGGGTATATGGCTACACCTTC
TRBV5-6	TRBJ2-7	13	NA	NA	CASTRQVVGEQYF	TGTGCCAGCACCCGACAGGTGGTAGGCGAGCAGTACTTC
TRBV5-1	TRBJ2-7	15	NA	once	CASSWSNGLSYEQYF	TGCGCCAGCAGCTGGAGTAACGGACTAAGCTACGAGCAGTACTTC
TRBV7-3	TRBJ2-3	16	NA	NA	CASSLLYSASPDTQYF	TGTGCCAGCAGCTTACTTTACAGTGCATCACCAGATACGCAGTATTTT
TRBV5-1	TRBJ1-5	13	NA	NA	CASSLTSGGPQHF	TGCGCCAGCAGCTTGACGAGTGGGGGCCCCCAGCATTTT
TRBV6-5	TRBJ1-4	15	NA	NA	CASSLADSTNEKLFF	TGTGCCAGCAGTTTGGCCGACAGTACGAATGAAAAACTGTTTTTT
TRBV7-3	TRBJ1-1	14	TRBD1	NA	CASSWDSMNTEAFF	TGTGCCAGCAGTTGGGACAGCATGAACACTGAAGCTTTCTTT
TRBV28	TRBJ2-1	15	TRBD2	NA	CASTKAGGRNNEQFF	TGTGCCAGCACCAAAGCGGGAGGGCGGAACAATGAGCAGTTCTTC
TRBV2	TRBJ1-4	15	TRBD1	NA	CASSGGQGISEKLFF	TGTGCCAGCAGCGGGGGACAGGGGATAAGTGAAAAACTGTTTTTT
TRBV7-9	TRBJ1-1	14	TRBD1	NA	CASSLPGQGTEAFF	TGTGCCAGCAGCTTACCGGGACAGGGCACTGAAGCTTTCTTT
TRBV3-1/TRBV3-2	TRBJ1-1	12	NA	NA	CASSQGFAEAFF	TGTGCCAGCAGCCAAGGTTTCGCTGAAGCTTTCTTT
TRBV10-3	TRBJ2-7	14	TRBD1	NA	CAIPARDRPYEQYF	TGTGCCATCCCCGCCCGGGACAGACCCTACGAGCAGTACTTC
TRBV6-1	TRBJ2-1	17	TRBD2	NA	CASSEFGGSSSYNEQFF	TGTGCCAGCAGTGAATTCGGGGGGTCAAGCTCCTACAATGAGCAGTTCTTC
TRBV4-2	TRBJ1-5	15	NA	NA	CASSQGQGGNQPQHF	TGTGCCAGCAGCCAAGGGCAGGGTGGCAATCAGCCCCAGCATTTT
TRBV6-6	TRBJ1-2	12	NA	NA	CASTTLRVGYTF	TGTGCCAGCACCACGCTCAGGGTTGGCTACACCTTC
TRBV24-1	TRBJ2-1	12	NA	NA	CATSDPSYGQFF	TGTGCCACCAGTGACCCGTCCTACGGGCAGTTCTTC
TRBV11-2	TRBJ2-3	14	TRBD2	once	CASRRPGGVDTQYF	TGTGCCAGCAGACGACCTGGGGGGGTAGATACGCAGTATTTT
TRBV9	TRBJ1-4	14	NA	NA	CASSVREGSEKLFF	TGTGCCAGCAGCGTAAGGGAGGGTAGTGAAAAACTGTTTTTT
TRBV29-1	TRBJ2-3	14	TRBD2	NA	CSAGGREATDTQYF	TGCAGCGCCGGGGGGCGGGAGGCAACAGATACGCAGTATTTT
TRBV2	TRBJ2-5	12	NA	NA	CASTQEGETQYF	TGTGCCAGCACGCAAGAGGGAGAGACCCAGTACTTC
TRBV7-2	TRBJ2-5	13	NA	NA	CASSFTRGETQYF	TGTGCCAGCAGCTTCACTAGAGGGGAGACCCAGTACTTC
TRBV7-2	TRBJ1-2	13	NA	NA	CASSRRQNYGYTF	TGTGCCAGCAGTCGCCGACAGAACTATGGCTACACCTTC
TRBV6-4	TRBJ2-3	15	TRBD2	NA	CASSRSGGATDTQYF	TGTGCCAGCAGTCGTAGCGGGGGGGCCACAGATACGCAGTATTTT
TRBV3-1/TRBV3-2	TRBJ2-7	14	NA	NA	CASSKQVTAYEQYF	TGTGCCAGCAGCAAACAGGTCACGGCCTACGAGCAGTACTTC
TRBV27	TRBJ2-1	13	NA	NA	CASSPGTYNEQFF	TGTGCCAGCAGCCCGGGAACCTACAATGAGCAGTTCTTC
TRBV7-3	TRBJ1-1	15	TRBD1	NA	CASSLTGGKNTEAFF	TGTGCCAGCAGCTTAACAGGGGGCAAGAACACTGAAGCTTTCTTT
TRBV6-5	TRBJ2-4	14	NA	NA	CASRSPGAKNIQYF	TGTGCCAGCAGATCACCAGGAGCCAAAAACATTCAGTACTTC
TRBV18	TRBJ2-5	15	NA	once	CASSPPWDTQETQYF	TGTGCCAGCTCACCACCGTGGGACACCCAAGAGACCCAGTACTTC
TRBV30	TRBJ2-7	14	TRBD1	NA	CAWNSGQGPYEQYF	TGTGCCTGGAACTCGGGACAGGGGCCCTACGAGCAGTACTTC
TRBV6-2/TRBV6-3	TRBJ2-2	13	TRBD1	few	CASSHQGAQELFF	TGTGCCAGCAGCCACCAGGGGGCGCAGGAGCTGTTTTTT
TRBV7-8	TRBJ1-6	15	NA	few	CASSLGANSNSPLHF	TGTGCCAGCAGCTTAGGGGCAAACAGCAATTCACCCCTCCACTTT
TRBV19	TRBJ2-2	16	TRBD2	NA	CASSIVASGDTGELFF	TGTGCCAGTAGTATAGTCGCTAGCGGGGACACCGGGGAGCTGTTTTTT
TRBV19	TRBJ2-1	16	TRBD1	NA	CASSSPGTGAAHEQFF	TGTGCCAGTAGTTCCCCGGGGACAGGGGCGGCCCATGAGCAGTTCTTC
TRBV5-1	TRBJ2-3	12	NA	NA	CASSLLSDTQYF	TGCGCCAGCAGCTTGTTATCAGATACGCAGTATTTT
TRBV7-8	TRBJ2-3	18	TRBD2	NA	CASSSWTSGRSRTDTQYF	TGTGCCAGCAGCTCATGGACTAGCGGGAGATCCCGCACAGATACGCAGTATTTT
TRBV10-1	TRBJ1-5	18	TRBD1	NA	CASRLEKTGGVSNQPQHF	TGCGCCAGCCGTTTAGAGAAGACAGGGGGCGTAAGCAATCAGCCCCAGCATTTT
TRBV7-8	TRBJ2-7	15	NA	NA	CASSLAPGQTYEQYF	TGTGCCAGCAGCTTAGCTCCAGGGCAAACCTACGAGCAGTACTTC
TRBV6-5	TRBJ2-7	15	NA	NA	CASSPQGSINDEQYF	TGTGCCAGCAGTCCTCAGGGGTCTATTAACGACGAGCAGTACTTC
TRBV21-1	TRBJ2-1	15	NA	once	CASSKGTSSYNEQFF	TGTGCCAGCAGCAAGGGGACTAGTTCCTACAATGAGCAGTTCTTC
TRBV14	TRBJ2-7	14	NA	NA	CASSQNRVSYEQYF	TGTGCCAGCAGCCAAAACAGGGTCTCCTACGAGCAGTACTTC
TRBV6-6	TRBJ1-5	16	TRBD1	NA	CASSPGQGASNQPQHF	TGTGCCAGCAGTCCGGGACAGGGGGCCAGCAATCAGCCCCAGCATTTT